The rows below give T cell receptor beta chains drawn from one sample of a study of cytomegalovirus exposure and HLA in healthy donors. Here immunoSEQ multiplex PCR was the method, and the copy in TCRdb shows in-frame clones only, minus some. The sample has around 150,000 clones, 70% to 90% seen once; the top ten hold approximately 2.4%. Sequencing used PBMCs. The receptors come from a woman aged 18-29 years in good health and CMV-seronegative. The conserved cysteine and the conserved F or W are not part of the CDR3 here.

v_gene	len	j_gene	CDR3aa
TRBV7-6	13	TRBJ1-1	ASSEGQGMISEAF
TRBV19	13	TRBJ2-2	ASFSGTANTGELF
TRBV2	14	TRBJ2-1	ASKGNRGLAGNEQF
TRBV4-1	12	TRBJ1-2	ASSQDYGLDGYT
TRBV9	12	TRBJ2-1	ASSSYRGGNEQF
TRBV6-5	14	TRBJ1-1	ASSYRSDRLNTEAF
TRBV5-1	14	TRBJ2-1	ASSLGQGISYNEQF
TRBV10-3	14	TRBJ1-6	AIRREASGGSSPLH
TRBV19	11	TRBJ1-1	ASKTGLNTEAF
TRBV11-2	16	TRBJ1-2	ASSLGPGQSFPNYGYT
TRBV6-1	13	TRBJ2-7	ASSPPGVFSYEQY
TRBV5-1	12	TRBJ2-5	ASSQSGSGETQY
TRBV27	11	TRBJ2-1	ASTRGGSNEQF
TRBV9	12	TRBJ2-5	ASTKGDSRETQY
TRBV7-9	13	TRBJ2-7	ASSFISGGVNEQY
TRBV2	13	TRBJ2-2	ASSGSGGSTGELF
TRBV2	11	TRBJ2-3	ASSAGREDTQY
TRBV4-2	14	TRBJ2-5	ASSQERGGGQETQY
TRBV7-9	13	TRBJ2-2	ASSFELAGAGELF
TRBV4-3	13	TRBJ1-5	ASSHWTGGNQPQH
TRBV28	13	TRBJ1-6	ASSLRSSYNSPLH
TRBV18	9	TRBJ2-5	ASSRAETQY
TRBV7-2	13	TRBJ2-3	ASSPGLAATDTQY
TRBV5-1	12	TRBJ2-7	ASTTSGGAYEQY
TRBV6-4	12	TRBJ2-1	ASSRLAGALEQF
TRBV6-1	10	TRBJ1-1	ASLGHTTEAF
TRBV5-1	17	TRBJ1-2	ASSSDMFIRDRVVGGYT
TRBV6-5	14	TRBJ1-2	ASSYSTGQGRYGYT
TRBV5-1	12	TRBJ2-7	ASSSGDRVYEQY
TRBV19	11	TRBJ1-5	ASRETGGQPQH
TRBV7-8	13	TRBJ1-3	ASSFRGIAGNTIY
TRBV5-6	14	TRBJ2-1	ASSLERRGAYNEQF
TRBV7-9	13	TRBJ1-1	ASSPHSGMNTEAF
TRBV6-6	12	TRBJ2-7	ASSNSQGTHEQY
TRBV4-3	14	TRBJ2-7	ASSQEMGQAHFEQY
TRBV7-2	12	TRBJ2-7	ASSLGRTSYEQY
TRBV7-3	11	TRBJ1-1	ASSLTGNTEAF
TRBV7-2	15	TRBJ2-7	ASSFRAGGPGAYEQY
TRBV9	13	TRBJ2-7	ASSVGTGGSYEQY
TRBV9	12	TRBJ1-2	ASSVEGQAYGYT
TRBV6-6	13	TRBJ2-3	ASSWGGWTTDTQY
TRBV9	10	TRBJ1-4	ASSVDSEKLF
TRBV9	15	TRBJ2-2	ASSPLQRGPLGGELF
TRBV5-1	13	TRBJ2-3	ASSHSSGYTDTQY
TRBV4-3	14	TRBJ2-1	ASSHNLGRGNNEQF
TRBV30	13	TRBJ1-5	AWSLDRGPLGPQH
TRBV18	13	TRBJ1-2	ASSPPGGSDYGYT
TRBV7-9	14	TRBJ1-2	ASSSRDRGLGYGYT
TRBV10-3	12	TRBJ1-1	AISEGGAGTEAF
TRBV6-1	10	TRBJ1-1	ASIGTLGGAF
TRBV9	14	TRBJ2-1	ASSAFRTSGYNEQF
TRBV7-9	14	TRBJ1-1	ASSYDRDRGDTEAF
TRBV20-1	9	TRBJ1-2	SAPYHYGYT
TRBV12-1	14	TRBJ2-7	ASSLPIRDRPYEQY
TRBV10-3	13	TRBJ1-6	AISESARENSPLH
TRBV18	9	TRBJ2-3	ASSPSWRQY
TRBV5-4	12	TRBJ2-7	ASSLTSESYEQY
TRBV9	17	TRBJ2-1	ASSVRGQRGYNGGDEQF
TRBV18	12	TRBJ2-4	ASSPQAGVAIQY
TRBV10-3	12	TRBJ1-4	AISLSKGNEKLF